This entry describes one T cell receptor (beta chain). The PCR had 60 Vbeta and 13 Jbeta primers. Measured with immunoSEQ multiplex PCR; TCRdb has only the in-frame clones, and not every one. The sample lists around 210,000 clones, more than 75% occurring once. The length of the CDR3 is 17 residues. The V segment lost 1 base and the J segment 6 bases; nucleotides outside the gene matches: 11. The germline V gene encodes CDR1 MGHRA and CDR2 YSYEKL. The source of the sample is a study of cytomegalovirus exposure and HLA in healthy donors. The chain recombines TRBV4-1 with TRBJ2-3, with TRBD2 identical over 9 bases. The sequence derives from a girl aged 2 to 10 in good health and CMV-seronegative. The sequenced material came from PBMCs. CDR3 DNA sequence: TGCGCCAGCAGCCAAGGTTTCGCGGGAGGGCCCGGGGATACGCAGTATTTT. It is translated as CASSQGFAGGPGDTQYF.